These 6 T cell receptor beta chains came from one sample sequenced in a study of T cell repertoires in cytomegalovirus infection. TCRdb passed the reads through MiXCR, listing each CDR3 protein once. Among 490,000 or so distinct CDR3 sequences listed, about 10% were seen once. Sequences were obtained from PBMCs. The receptors originated from a human donor in good health (CMV status not recorded). Some clones in this sample may be carry-over from other donors' samples.

Points on this clonotype: A much bigger clone sits one base away, suggesting this may be a read error. CDR3: CAISLDGIMNTEAFF. The CDR3, as DNA: TGTGCCATCAGTTTAGACGGGATCATGAACACTGAAGCTTTCTTT. This rearrangement joins TRBV12-3 or TRBV12-4 to TRBJ1-1, with D unclear. This CDR3 region has 15 residues.

V usage is TRBV28 and J usage is TRBJ2-1, with 13 bases that match TRBD2. J lost 6 bases, V lost 3 bases, and 5 bases had no gene match. Germline CDR1 reads MDHEN; CDR2 reads SYDVKM. The CDR3 covers 16 residues. The CDR3 DNA sequence: TGTGCCAGCAGTTTTCCCGGGACTAGCGGGACCAATGAGCAGTTCTTC. Translation gives CASSFPGTSGTNEQFF.

This clonotype was seen ten or more times. The chain links TRBV7-2 to TRBJ2-1; D may be TRBD2 (5 bases). Germline V gene lookup returns CDR1 SGHTA and CDR2 FQGNSA. The CDR3 loop spans 13 amino acids. Trimming shortened V by 6 bases and J by 6 bases, and 12 bases separated the two germline ends. The CDR3: CASRLALPNEQFF. The DNA for the CDR3 is TGTGCCAGCAGGCTAGCATTGCCCAATGAGCAGTTCTTC. Full variable domain (missing parts from reference TRBV7-2 and TRBJ2-1): GAGVSQSPSNKVTEKGKDVELRCDPISGHTALYWYRQSLGQGLEFLIYFQGNSAPDKSGLPSDRFSAERTGGSVSTLTIQRTQQEDSAVYLCASRLALPNEQFFGPGTRLTVL.

The chain has TRBV27 and TRBJ2-5; the D is unclear. V dropped 5 bases and J dropped 5 bases, with 15 bases sitting between them. Per germline, CDR1 MNHEY and CDR2 SMNVEV (reference sequence). The CDR3 loop spans 14 amino acids. CDR3 region: CASSTPVLGETQYF. Written as DNA, the CDR3 is TGTGCCAGCAGTACCCCCGTCCTCGGGGAGACCCAGTACTTC.

This clonotype was found many times. The J gene is TRBJ2-7, the V gene TRBV19, with D perhaps matching TRBD2 (5 bases). Trimming removed 1 base from V and 2 bases from J, with 9 bases in between. CDR3 length equals 14 residues. Germline assignment: CDR1 LNHDA and CDR2 SQIVND (reference sequence). Here the CDR3 DNA reads TGTGCCAGTAGTATAGGGGGAGAACCCTACGAGCAGTACTTC. Protein sequence: CASSIGGEPYEQYF.

There are many counts of this clonotype. V usage is TRBV28 and J usage is TRBJ2-3; TRBD2 is a possible D gene (6 bases). V was cut by 6 bases and J by 2 bases, with 15 bases left in between. CDR1 MDHEN and CDR2 SYDVKM come from the germline V gene. The CDR3 is made up of 15 amino acids. The CDR3 spells CASRAAGLITDTQYF. DNA of the CDR3: TGTGCCAGCAGAGCCGCGGGACTCATCACAGATACGCAGTATTTT.